The text below deals with one T cell receptor (beta chain). Its binding antigen is unknown. No much larger clone exists at a distance of one base, and base qualities are not known. This sample stems from a study of tumor-infiltrating lymphocytes in primary liver carcinoma (dated by TCRdb to 2017 to 2019). Broadly, across the study: Surgical resection was performed in China between 2015 and early 2016 on 5 or 6 patients with histopathologically diagnosed primary liver carcinoma. Of the five patients (three men and two women, aged 30 to 69 years), four had hepatocellular carcinoma and one had combined HCC and intrahepatic cholangiocarcinoma. The tumors of the five patients were staged as T1-T3 N0M0, with maximum diameters ranging from 4.2 to 10 cm. Samples yielded roughly 3.65 to 7.5 million productive TCRbeta reads; read depth did not differ significantly between tissue types. For each liver tumor, the study sampled five regions along with adjacent normal tissue and blood, and applied TCRbeta repertoire sequencing, expression microarrays and whole-exome sequencing. A total of about 35 specimens from 5 patients, comprising about 25 tumor regions, 5 adjacent noncancerous liver tissues and 5 peripheral blood samples, were covered by TCRbeta repertoire sequencing. Repertoires from technical replicates were highly reproducible, with mean shared-clone rates roughly 0.87 and correlation coefficients above 0.98.

Blood RNA was extracted from unsorted whole blood with TRIzol reagent; germline DNA came from the DNeasy Blood & Tissue kit. At the time of sampling, the patients were treatment-naive and had chronic HBV infection. Before surgery, approximately 4 milliliters of peripheral blood were drawn into K2EDTA tubes. Results the study describes overall, beyond this receptor: The study included only a few patients, and the authors note findings should be validated in a larger study. Because the samples were bulk and unsorted, CD4+ and CD8+ T cell repertoires could not be compared. Because only the TCR beta chain was sequenced and unpaired alpha chains were not captured, true repertoire diversity is likely underestimated. The top 250 clones made up a significantly larger repertoire fraction in tumors than in blood (p = 0.039). Consistent with antigen-driven expansion, pairs of tumor regions showed higher repertoire overlap (mean roughly 36%) than either tumor-adjacent pairs (about 17%) or tumor-blood pairs (roughly 15%).

A constant-region primer and ProtoScript II reverse transcriptase were used to reverse-transcribe TCRbeta-specific cDNA from roughly 0.55 ug total RNA. Construction of the TCRbeta libraries relied on three nested rounds of multiplex PCR, following a slightly modified ARM-PCR procedure. Each of the first two PCR rounds ran for about 11 cycles using multiplex TRBV1-TRBV30 forward primers together with a Cbeta reverse primer. Sample barcodes and Illumina adapters were attached in a final 25-cycle PCR using Deep VentR polymerase. Before sequencing, amplicons between 200 and 500 bp were purified from gel using a QIAquick gel extraction kit. An Illumina HiSeq 2500 was used to sequence the TCRbeta amplicons, generating 250-bp paired-end reads. Processing in the source paper ran as follows. Reads were quality-trimmed with Trimmomatic v0.33, and paired reads were merged with FLASH v1.2.11 to recover full CDR3 sequences. MiGEC v1.2.1b assigned V, D and J germline segments to the rearranged TCRbeta sequences. VDJtools v1.0.0 computed clonotype statistics and Shannon-Wiener diversity indices. To cut down on sampling bias, every analysis after diversity analysis relied on just the 250 most abundant clonotypes from each sample. TCRdb's own reprocessing of the public reads used fastp at Q25 and MiXCR and kept productive beta chains. A single entry per CDR3 protein holds the most common genes and DNA from its merged rows. TCRdb's processing, not the study's, gives the V and J calls here. For this sample the table gives about 330,000 distinct CDR3 sequences, of which about two thirds were detected only once. The top ten clones comprise 5% to 6.5% of the sample.

CDR3 length: 13 amino acids, cysteine to phenylalanine. Only the CDR3 DNA is retained, 39 bases long and in frame from the first base. The germline V end is reduced by 1 base and the J end by 7 bases; junction bases left unmatched: 4. From a lookup of the germline V gene, CDR1 and CDR2 are SGHRS and YFSETQ. The V gene is TRBV5-1 and the J gene is TRBJ2-7, with 8 central nucleotides matching TRBD1. The sequencing input was peripheral blood. The sequence was collected from a man aged 40-49 years with primary liver carcinoma and hepatitis B virus infection. The nucleotide sequence reads TGCGCCAGCAGCTTGAGGACAGGGCGGGAGCAGTACTTC. Its protein reads: CASSLRTGREQYF.